There are a few counts of the clone carrying this TCR beta chain. Antigen: not known. These data originate in a study of Graves' ophthalmopathy and Graves' hyperthyroidism. Findings and caveats of the study: The model's prediction of ophthalmopathy progression had around 70% sensitivity and roughly 77% specificity. Detected in blood as well were most expanded thyroid clonotypes with frequency above 0.001.

The stable label applied to hyperthyroidism with no ophthalmopathy within 18 months of follow-up. Physicians reached a diagnosis by relying on clinical symptoms, serum thyroxine, TRAb, thyroid ultrasound and orbital computed tomography. V dropped 5 bases and J dropped 2 bases, with 10 bases sitting between them. Per the germline V gene, CDR1 is KGHSH and CDR2 is LQKENI. The CDR3 extends over 13 amino acids. RNA transcripts yielded amplified TCR beta CDR3 regions. HTBI primers served in a first-round RT-PCR, which a second-round multiplex PCR followed. TCRdb recomputed calls from the multiplex PCR reads with MiXCR, one row per CDR3 protein. The repertoire includes hundreds of thousands of distinct CDR3 sequences, 20% to 25% of them detected once, and approximately 6.5% sits in the top ten.

This rearrangement joins TRBV18 to TRBJ2-7, with a possible D match to TRBD1 (5 bases). The sample was peripheral blood. The sequence was obtained from a woman in her late teens or twenties with stable Graves' hyperthyroidism. Some clones in this sample may be carry-over from other donors' samples. In DNA form, the CDR3 reads TGTGCCAGCTCAAAGACAGAACCCTACGAGCAGTACTTC. Residues: CASSKTEPYEQYF. Filled out from reference TRBV18 and TRBJ2-7, the complete variable domain reads NAGVMQNPRHLVRRRGQEARLRCSPMKGHSHVYWYRQLPEEGLKFMVYLQKENIIDESGMPKERFSAEFPKEGPSILRIQQVVRGDSAAYFCASSKTEPYEQYFGPGTRLTVT.